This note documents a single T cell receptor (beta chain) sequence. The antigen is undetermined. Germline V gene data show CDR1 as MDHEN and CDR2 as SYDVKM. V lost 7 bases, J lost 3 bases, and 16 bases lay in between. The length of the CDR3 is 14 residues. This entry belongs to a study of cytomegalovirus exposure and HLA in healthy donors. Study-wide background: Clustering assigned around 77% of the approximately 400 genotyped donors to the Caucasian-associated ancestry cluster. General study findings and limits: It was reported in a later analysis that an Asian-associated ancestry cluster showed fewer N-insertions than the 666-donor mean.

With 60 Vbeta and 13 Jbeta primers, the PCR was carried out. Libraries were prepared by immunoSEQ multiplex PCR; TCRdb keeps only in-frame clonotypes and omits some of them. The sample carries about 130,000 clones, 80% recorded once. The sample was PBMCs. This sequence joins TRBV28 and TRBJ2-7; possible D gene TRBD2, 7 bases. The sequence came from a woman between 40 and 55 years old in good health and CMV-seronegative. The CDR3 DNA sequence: TGTGCCAGCACCCGAAGGGGGGAGGGCTACGAGCAGTACTTC. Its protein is CASTRRGEGYEQYF.